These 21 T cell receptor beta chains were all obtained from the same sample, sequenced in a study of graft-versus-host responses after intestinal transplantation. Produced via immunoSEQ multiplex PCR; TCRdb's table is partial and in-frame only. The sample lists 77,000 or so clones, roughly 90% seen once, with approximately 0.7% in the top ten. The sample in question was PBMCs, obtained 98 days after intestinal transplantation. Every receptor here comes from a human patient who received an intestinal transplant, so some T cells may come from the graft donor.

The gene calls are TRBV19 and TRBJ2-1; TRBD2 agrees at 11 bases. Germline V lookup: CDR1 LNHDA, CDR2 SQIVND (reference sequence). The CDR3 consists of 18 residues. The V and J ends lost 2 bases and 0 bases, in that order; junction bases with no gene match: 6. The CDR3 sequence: CASSISPSGGSSYNEQFF. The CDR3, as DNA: TGTGCCAGTAGTATAAGTCCTAGCGGGGGGAGCTCCTACAATGAGCAGTTCTTC. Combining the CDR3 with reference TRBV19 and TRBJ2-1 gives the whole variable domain DGGITQSPKYLFRKEGQNVTLSCEQNLNHDAMYWYRQDPGQGLRLIYYSQIVNDFQKGDIAEGYSVSREKKESFPLTVTSAQKNPTAFYLCASSISPSGGSSYNEQFFGPGTRLTVL.

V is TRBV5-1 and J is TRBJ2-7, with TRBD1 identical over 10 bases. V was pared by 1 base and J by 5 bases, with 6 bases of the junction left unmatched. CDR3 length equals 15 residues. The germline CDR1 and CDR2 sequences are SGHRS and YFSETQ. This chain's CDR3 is CASSLTGQGVHEQYF. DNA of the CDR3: TGCGCCAGCAGCTTGACCGGACAGGGGGTTCACGAGCAGTACTTC.

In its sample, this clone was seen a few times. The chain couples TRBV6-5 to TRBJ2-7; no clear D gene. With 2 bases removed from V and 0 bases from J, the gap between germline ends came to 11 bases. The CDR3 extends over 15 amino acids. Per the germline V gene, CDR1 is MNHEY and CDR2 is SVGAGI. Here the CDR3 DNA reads TGTGCCAGCAGTTACGGACCCAGGAGCTCCTACGAGCAGTACTTC. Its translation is CASSYGPRSSYEQYF.

This CDR3 is CASSPIRQSEAFF. CDR3 DNA sequence: TGTGCCAGCTCACCAATAAGACAGTCTGAAGCTTTCTTT. The J gene is TRBJ1-1, the V gene TRBV18; D perhaps matches TRBD1 (5 bases). The CDR3 totals 13 residues. Trimming shortened V by 2 bases and J by 6 bases, and 10 bases separated the two germline ends. Germline V gene lookup returns CDR1 KGHSH and CDR2 LQKENI.

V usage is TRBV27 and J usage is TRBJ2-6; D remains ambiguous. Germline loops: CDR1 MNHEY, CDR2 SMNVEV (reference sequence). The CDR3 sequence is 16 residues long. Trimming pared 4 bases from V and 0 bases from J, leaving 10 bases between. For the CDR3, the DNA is TGTGCCAGCAGTTCTCGCTGGCTCTCTGGGGCCAACGTCCTGACTTTC. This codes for CASSSRWLSGANVLTF.

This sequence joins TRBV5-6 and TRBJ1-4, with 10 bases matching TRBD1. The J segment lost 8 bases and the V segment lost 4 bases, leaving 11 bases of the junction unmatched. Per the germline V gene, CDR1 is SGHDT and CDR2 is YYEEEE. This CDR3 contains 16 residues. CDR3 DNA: TGTGCCAGCAGCCGATCGACAGGGGGCGCGGACGAAAAACTGTTTTTT. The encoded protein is CASSRSTGGADEKLFF.

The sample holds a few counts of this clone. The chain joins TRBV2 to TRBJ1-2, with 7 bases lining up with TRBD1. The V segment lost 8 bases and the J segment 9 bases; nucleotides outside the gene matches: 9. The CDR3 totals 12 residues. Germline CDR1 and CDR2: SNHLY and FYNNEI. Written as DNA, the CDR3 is TGTGCCAGCGTGGCAGGGGGTGAGAGCTACACCTTC. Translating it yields CASVAGGESYTF. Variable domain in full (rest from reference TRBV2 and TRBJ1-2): EPEVTQTPSHQVTQMGQEVILRCVPISNHLYFYWYRQILGQKVEFLVSFYNNEISEKSEIFDDQFSVERPDGSNFTLKIRSTKLEDSAMYFCASVAGGESYTFGSGTRLTVV.

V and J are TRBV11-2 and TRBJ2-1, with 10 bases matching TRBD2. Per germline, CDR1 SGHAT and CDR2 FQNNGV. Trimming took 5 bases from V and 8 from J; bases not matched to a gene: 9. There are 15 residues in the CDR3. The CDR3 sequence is CASSLGASGGYEQFF. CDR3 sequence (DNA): TGTGCCAGCAGCCTAGGGGCTAGCGGGGGTTATGAGCAGTTCTTC.

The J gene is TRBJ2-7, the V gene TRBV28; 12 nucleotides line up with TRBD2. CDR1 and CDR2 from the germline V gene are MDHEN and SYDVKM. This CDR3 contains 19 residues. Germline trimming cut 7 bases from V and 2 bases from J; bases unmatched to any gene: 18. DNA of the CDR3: TGTGCCAGCATTGAGGGGCCGCGACTAGCGGGAGTGGGAACCTACGAGCAGTACTTC. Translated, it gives CASIEGPRLAGVGTYEQYF.

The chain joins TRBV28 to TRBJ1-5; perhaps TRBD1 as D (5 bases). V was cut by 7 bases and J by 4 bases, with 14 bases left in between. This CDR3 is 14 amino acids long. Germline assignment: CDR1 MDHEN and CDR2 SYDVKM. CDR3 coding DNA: TGTGCCAGCACCCGGGACGGTCTTAATCAGCCCCAGCATTTT. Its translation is CASTRDGLNQPQHF.

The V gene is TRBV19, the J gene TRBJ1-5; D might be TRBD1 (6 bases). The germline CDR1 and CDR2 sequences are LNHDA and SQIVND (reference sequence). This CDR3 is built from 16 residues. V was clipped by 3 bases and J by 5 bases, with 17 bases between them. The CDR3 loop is CASSILGQGYYQPQHF. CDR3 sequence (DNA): TGTGCCAGTAGTATTTTAGGGCAGGGGTACTATCAGCCCCAGCATTTT. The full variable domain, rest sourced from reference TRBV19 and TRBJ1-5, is DGGITQSPKYLFRKEGQNVTLSCEQNLNHDAMYWYRQDPGQGLRLIYYSQIVNDFQKGDIAEGYSVSREKKESFPLTVTSAQKNPTAFYLCASSILGQGYYQPQHFGDGTRLSIL.

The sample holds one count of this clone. The CDR3 reads CASSPKGISSYEQYF. The CDR3 DNA sequence: TGTGCCAGCTCACCGAAGGGCATAAGCTCCTACGAGCAGTACTTC. The gene calls are TRBV18 and TRBJ2-7; D is unclear. The CDR3 spans 15 residues. Between the trimmed V and J ends, which lost 3 bases and 0 bases, there was a span of 12 bases. Germline values: CDR1 KGHSH, CDR2 LQKENI.

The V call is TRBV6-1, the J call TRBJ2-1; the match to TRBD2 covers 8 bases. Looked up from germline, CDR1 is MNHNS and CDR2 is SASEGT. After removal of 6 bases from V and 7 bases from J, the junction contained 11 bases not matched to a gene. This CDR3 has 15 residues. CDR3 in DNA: TGTGCCAGCAGAACCGGGACTAGTAGTTGGAATGAGCAGTTCTTC. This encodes CASRTGTSSWNEQFF.

The CDR3, as DNA: TGTGCCAGCCAATCCTCCGGCTACGAGCAGTACTTC. It encodes CASQSSGYEQYF. The V and J genes are TRBV6-5 and TRBJ2-7; D is uncertain. The germline V and J ends were trimmed by 8 bases and 3 bases, with 11 bases remaining between them. Germline V gives CDR1 MNHEY, CDR2 SVGAGI. This CDR3 spans 12 amino acids.

The CDR3 region is CSVARDSYNEQFF. CDR3 bases: TGCAGCGTTGCGCGGGACTCCTACAATGAGCAGTTCTTC. The chain joins TRBV29-1 to TRBJ2-1; maybe TRBD2 (6 bases). Germline values: CDR1 SQVTM, CDR2 ANQGSEA. This CDR3 is built from 13 residues. Trimming shortened V by 4 bases and J by 0 bases, and 7 bases separated the two germline ends.

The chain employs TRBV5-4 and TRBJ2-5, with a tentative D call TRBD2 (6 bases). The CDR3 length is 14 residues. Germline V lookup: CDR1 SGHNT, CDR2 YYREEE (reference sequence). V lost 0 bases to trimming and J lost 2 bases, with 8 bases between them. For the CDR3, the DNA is TGTGCCAGCAGCTTGGGGAGGGAACAAGAGACCCAGTACTTC. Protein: CASSLGREQETQYF.

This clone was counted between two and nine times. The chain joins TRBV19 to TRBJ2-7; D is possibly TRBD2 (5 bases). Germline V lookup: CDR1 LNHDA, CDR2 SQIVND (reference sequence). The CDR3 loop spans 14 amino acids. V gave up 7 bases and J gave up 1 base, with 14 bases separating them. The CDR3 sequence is CASTSSPGSYEQYF. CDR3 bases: TGTGCCAGTACCTCCTCGCCGGGATCCTACGAGCAGTACTTC.

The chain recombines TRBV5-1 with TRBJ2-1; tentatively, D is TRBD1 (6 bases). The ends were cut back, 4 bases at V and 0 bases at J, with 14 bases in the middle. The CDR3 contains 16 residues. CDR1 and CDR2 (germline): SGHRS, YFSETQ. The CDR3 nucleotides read TGCGCCAGCAGCCCTGGGGGCCACTACTCCTACAATGAGCAGTTCTTC. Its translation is CASSPGGHYSYNEQFF.

CDR3 DNA sequence: TGTGCCAGCAGTCTGGGGGGGGACAATGAGCAGTTCTTC. Amino acid sequence: CASSLGGDNEQFF. The chain combines TRBV6-4 with TRBJ2-1; 7 bases agree with TRBD2. Unmatched junction bases numbered 3, after V lost 5 bases and J lost 5 bases. Germline lookup yields CDR1 MRHNA and CDR2 SNTAGT. The CDR3 has 13 amino acids.

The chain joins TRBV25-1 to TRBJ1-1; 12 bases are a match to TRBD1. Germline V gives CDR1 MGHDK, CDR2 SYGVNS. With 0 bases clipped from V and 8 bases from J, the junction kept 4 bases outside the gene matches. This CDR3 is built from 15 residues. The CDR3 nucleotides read TGTGCCAGCAGTGAATATATTGGGACAGGGGGCGAAGCTTTCTTT. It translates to CASSEYIGTGGEAFF. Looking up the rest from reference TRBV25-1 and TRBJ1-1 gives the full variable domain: EADIYQTPRYLVIGTGKKITLECSQTMGHDKMYWYQQDPGMELHLIHYSYGVNSTEKGDLSSESTVSRIRTEHFPLTLESARPSHTSQYLCASSEYIGTGGEAFFGQGTRLTVV.

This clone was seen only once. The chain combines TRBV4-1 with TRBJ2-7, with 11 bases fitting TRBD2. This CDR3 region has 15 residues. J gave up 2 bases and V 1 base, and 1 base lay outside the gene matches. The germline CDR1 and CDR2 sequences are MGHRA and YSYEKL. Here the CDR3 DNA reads TGCGCCAGCAGCCAAGGACTAGCGGGAACCTACGAGCAGTACTTC. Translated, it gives CASSQGLAGTYEQYF.